Below are 26 T cell receptor beta chains sequenced from a single sample in a study of HIV-infected patients and healthy controls. cDNA was made from roughly 500 ng RNA using alpha and beta constant primers. Each of the alpha and beta chains got its own library through chain-specific third strand synthesis with indices. TCRdb reanalysed the 5' RACE reads using MiXCR and keeps one entry per CDR3 protein. Counted here are about 10,000 distinct CDR3 sequences, about 5.2% occurring once; the ten biggest clones make up roughly 15%. Whole blood was used without fractionation, so all unsorted peripheral T cells were included. The sample in question was blood, obtained before antiretroviral therapy. These receptors originate from an adult with HIV infection.

There are many counts of this clonotype. This chain joins TRBV9 and TRBJ2-3; D not certain. The CDR3 totals 13 residues. V gave up 4 bases and J gave up 2 bases, with 8 bases separating them. The germline V gene has CDR1 SGDLS and CDR2 YYNGEE. The CDR3 loop is CASSTTLTDTQYF. CDR3 nucleotide sequence: TGTGCCAGCAGCACCACCCTCACAGATACGCAGTATTTT.

This clonotype is medium-sized in the sample. V usage is TRBV12-5 and J usage is TRBJ2-5, with D hard to call. Germline-derived CDR1 and CDR2 are LGHNT and FRNRAP. The CDR3 extends over 13 amino acids. V lost 0 bases and J 1 base, leaving 3 bases between the germline ends. CDR3: CASGLVGQETQYF. CDR3 nucleotides: TGTGCTAGTGGTTTGGTAGGCCAAGAGACCCAGTACTTC.

In its sample, this clonotype was seen a few times. The chain carries TRBV12-3 or TRBV12-4 and TRBJ1-2; TRBD1 matches 9 bases. V gave up 7 bases and J gave up 5 bases; unmatched junction bases: 8. The CDR3 covers 14 residues. Here the CDR3 DNA reads TGTGCCAGCACCCTGGCGGGACAGGGATATGGCTACACCTTC. Translating it yields CASTLAGQGYGYTF.

This chain links TRBV12-3 or TRBV12-4 with TRBJ2-2, with unresolved D. V dropped 6 bases and J dropped 1 base, with 12 bases sitting between them. The CDR3 loop spans 15 amino acids. The CDR3 nucleotides read TGTGCCAGCAGAGGACGACTGGTGAACACCGGGGAGCTGTTTTTT. The encoded protein is CASRGRLVNTGELFF.

This clonotype is categorized as large. The rearrangement joins TRBV2 to TRBJ1-5; TRBD1 is a possible D gene (5 bases). Trimming cost V 4 bases and J 3 bases, with 13 bases left between them. The V gene's germline CDR1 is SNHLY and CDR2 FYNNEI. This CDR3 region has 15 residues. The CDR3 here is CASSGAGTINQPQHF. The CDR3 DNA follows: TGTGCCAGCAGTGGGGCAGGGACCATCAATCAGCCCCAGCATTTT.

Many counts were recorded for this clonotype. J is TRBJ1-2 and V is TRBV12-3 or TRBV12-4; 9 bases agree with TRBD1. Trimming at V came to 4 bases and at J to 5 bases, leaving 5 bases not matched to a gene. This CDR3 is built from 14 residues. The CDR3: CASSSGTGKYGYTF. The DNA for the CDR3 is TGTGCCAGCAGTTCCGGGACAGGGAAGTATGGCTACACCTTC.

This clonotype was found many times. This sequence joins TRBV18 and TRBJ2-3; weak D call: TRBD2 (6 bases). Trimming shortened V by 3 bases and J by 5 bases, and 9 bases separated the two germline ends. The CDR3 contains 13 residues. Germline CDR1 is KGHSH and CDR2 is LQKENI. Written as DNA, the CDR3 is TGTGCCAGCTCACCGCGAGCGGGAGATACGCAGTATTTT. Amino acid sequence: CASSPRAGDTQYF.

This clonotype was picked up many times. The chain couples TRBV27 to TRBJ2-7; 9 bases match TRBD2. Germline V gene sequence: CDR1 MNHEY, CDR2 SMNVEV (reference sequence). With V trimmed by 6 bases and J by 3 bases, 9 bases remained unmatched. This CDR3 region has 15 residues. As DNA, the CDR3 is TGTGCCAGCAGAGGGAAGCGGGGGGCGCTCTACGAGCAGTACTTC. Protein product: CASRGKRGALYEQYF.

At least ten counts were recorded for this clonotype. The chain employs TRBV5-4 and TRBJ2-3, with 10 bases identical to TRBD2. This CDR3 region has 18 residues. J was trimmed by 4 bases and V by 3 bases; bases with no gene match: 14. From germline, CDR1 is SGHNT and CDR2 YYREEE (reference sequence). The CDR3 is CASSSSLNSGGTADTQYF. The DNA of the CDR3 is TGTGCCAGCAGCTCCTCCCTGAATAGCGGGGGGACGGCAGATACGCAGTATTTT.

By sample fraction, this clonotype is medium-sized (0.01 to 0.1%). The chain combines TRBV11-2 with TRBJ2-5; D is possibly TRBD1 or TRBD2 (5 bases each). Germline CDR1 and CDR2: SGHAT and FQNNGV. Deletions cut 5 bases from V and 2 bases from J, with 12 bases between. The CDR3 is 14 residues long. This chain's CDR3 is CASSLATGQETQYF. CDR3 DNA: TGTGCCAGCAGCCTAGCTACAGGACAAGAGACCCAGTACTTC.

Sample share makes this clonotype medium-sized. The genes are TRBV29-1 and TRBJ2-1; possible D gene TRBD2, 5 bases. Germline V gives CDR1 SQVTM, CDR2 ANQGSEA. This CDR3 comprises 16 residues. Trimming removed 3 bases from V and 9 bases from J, with 24 bases in between. The CDR3 region is CSVEGPGSRSGPEQFF. The CDR3 bases are TGCAGCGTTGAGGGCCCGGGATCCCGTTCCGGTCCTGAGCAGTTCTTC.

This chain uses TRBV12-3 or TRBV12-4 with TRBJ2-1, with D hard to call. The germline V and J ends were trimmed by 3 bases and 5 bases, with 8 bases remaining between them. This CDR3 comprises 13 residues. The CDR3 protein is CASSFGTHNEQFF. CDR3 DNA: TGTGCCAGCAGTTTCGGAACACACAATGAGCAGTTCTTC.

This rearrangement joins TRBV29-1 to TRBJ2-7, with 8 bases aligning to TRBD1. Germline CDR1 is SQVTM and CDR2 is ANQGSEA. V dropped 6 bases and J dropped 3; count of bases not matched to a gene: 7. There are 13 residues in the CDR3. Here the CDR3 DNA reads TGCAGCGTACTACAGGGGGTGAGCTACGAGCAGTACTTC. Amino acids: CSVLQGVSYEQYF.

This clonotype is medium-sized within its sample. The chain carries TRBV6-5 and TRBJ2-7; a possible D gene is TRBD1 (7 bases). CDR3 length: 15 residues. Germline assignment: CDR1 MNHEY and CDR2 SVGAGI. Trimming cost V 0 bases and J 5 bases, with 14 bases left between them. As DNA, the CDR3 is TGTGCCAGCAGTTACTCTGGAGGGGGCGCGGACGAGCAGTACTTC. This gives the protein CASSYSGGGADEQYF.

This clonotype was seen repeatedly, ten times or more. The chain links TRBV7-2 to TRBJ2-3; D may be TRBD1 (6 bases). The CDR3 has 13 amino acids. Germline loops: CDR1 SGHTA, CDR2 FQGNSA. Deletions cut 8 bases from V and 7 bases from J, with 16 bases between. CDR3 nucleotide sequence: TGTGCCAGCGAGGGGGAGAACGAGCATACGCAGTATTTT. The encoded protein is CASEGENEHTQYF.

This clonotype was detected many times. This chain connects TRBV6-5 to TRBJ2-2; 7 bases fit TRBD1. Looked up from germline, CDR1 is MNHEY and CDR2 is SVGAGI. There are 14 residues in the CDR3. Trimming cost V 4 bases and J 6 bases; bases outside gene matches: 5. The CDR3 sequence: CASSSSQGAGELFF. The CDR3 bases are TGTGCCAGCAGTTCCTCTCAGGGGGCCGGGGAGCTGTTTTTT.

This clonotype was detected many times. The V and J genes are TRBV19 and TRBJ2-7; TRBD1 is a possible D gene (5 bases). This CDR3 region has 13 residues. The germline V gene has CDR1 LNHDA and CDR2 SQIVND (reference sequence). Trimming stripped 6 bases from V and 0 bases from J, with 9 bases between. The CDR3: CASRGPGSYEQYF. CDR3 DNA: TGTGCCAGTAGGGGGCCCGGCTCCTACGAGCAGTACTTC.

By sample fraction, this clonotype is medium-sized. This chain connects TRBV7-9 to TRBJ2-1; D is unresolved. Germline CDR1 and CDR2: SEHNR and FQNEAQ (reference sequence). Trimming pared 1 base from V and 9 bases from J, leaving 13 bases between. The CDR3 has 14 amino acids. CDR3 residues: CASSLVWGASEQFF. The DNA for the CDR3 is TGTGCCAGCAGCTTAGTATGGGGTGCCAGTGAGCAGTTCTTC.

This clonotype has at least ten counts. This sequence joins TRBV6-5 and TRBJ1-2; D is perhaps TRBD1 (5 bases). This CDR3 has 16 amino acids. Between the trimmed V and J ends, which lost 1 base and 3 bases, there was a span of 15 bases. Germline V CDR1 and CDR2: MNHEY, SVGAGI. This chain's CDR3 is CASSYYAGNLDYGYTF. CDR3 nucleotide sequence: TGTGCCAGCAGTTACTATGCAGGGAATCTAGACTATGGCTACACCTTC.

This clonotype was seen only a few times. The chain recombines TRBV12-5 with TRBJ2-7; D may be TRBD2 (6 bases). Germline CDR1 reads LGHNT; CDR2 reads FRNRAP. Trimming shortened V by 1 base and J by 5 bases, and 9 bases separated the two germline ends. The CDR3 is 13 amino acids. As DNA, the CDR3 is TGTGCTAGTGGTTTGGCGGGGGTAAACGAGCAGTACTTC. It specifies CASGLAGVNEQYF.

V usage is TRBV28 and J usage is TRBJ2-2; D ambiguous. The ends were cut back, 5 bases at V and 9 bases at J, with 19 bases in the middle. The germline V gene has CDR1 MDHEN and CDR2 SYDVKM. The CDR3 consists of 15 residues. The CDR3 region is CASSELALWARELFF. As DNA, the CDR3 is TGTGCCAGCAGTGAGTTAGCCCTCTGGGCCAGGGAGCTGTTTTTT. The variable domain in full, with the rest retrieved from reference TRBV28 and TRBJ2-2, is DVKVTQSSRYLVKRTGEKVFLECVQDMDHENMFWYRQDPGLGLRLIYFSYDVKMKEKGDIPEGYSVSREKKERFSLILESASTNQTSMYLCASSELALWARELFFGEGSRLTVL.

This clonotype was seen ten or more times. The gene calls are TRBV7-9 and TRBJ2-1; D gene ambiguous. The CDR3 is 12 amino acids. Germline V gene sequence: CDR1 SEHNR, CDR2 FQNEAQ (reference sequence). V was pared by 8 bases and J by 2 bases, with 7 bases between. DNA for the CDR3: TGTGCCAGCGACAAGACCTACAATGAGCAGTTCTTC. It specifies CASDKTYNEQFF. Variable domain in full (rest from reference TRBV7-9 and TRBJ2-1): DTGVSQNPRHKITKRGQNVTFRCDPISEHNRLYWYRQTLGQGPEFLTYFQNEAQLEKSRLLSDRFSAERPKGSFSTLEIQRTEQGDSAMYLCASDKTYNEQFFGPGTRLTVL.

This chain uses TRBV5-1 with TRBJ2-3; D is unclear. The CDR3 length is 15 residues. V was cut by 5 bases and J by 1 base, with 14 bases left in between. CDR1 and CDR2 from the germline V gene are SGHRS and YFSETQ. Here the CDR3 DNA reads TGCGCCAGCAGTCCCTCGCCGCAACGCACAGATACGCAGTATTTT. Translating it yields CASSPSPQRTDTQYF.

This clonotype was seen at least ten times. The chain combines TRBV7-9 with TRBJ1-6, with D perhaps matching TRBD1 (6 bases). V lost 5 bases and J 0 bases, leaving 11 bases between the germline ends. This CDR3 has 16 amino acids. The V gene's germline CDR1 is SEHNR and CDR2 FQNEAQ (reference sequence). The CDR3 nucleotides are TGTGCCAGCAGCACGGACAGTAGCTCCTATAATTCACCCCTCCACTTT. Protein product: CASSTDSSSYNSPLHF.

By sample fraction, this clonotype is medium-sized. The chain is built from TRBV29-1 and TRBJ2-7, with D hard to call. There are 15 residues in the CDR3. Trimming stripped 3 bases from V and 3 bases from J, with 18 bases between. Germline CDR1 SQVTM, CDR2 ANQGSEA. The CDR3 spells CSVEVQARGVYEQYF. DNA for the CDR3: TGCAGCGTTGAGGTCCAGGCCCGAGGTGTCTACGAGCAGTACTTC.

This clonotype occurred many times. This chain joins TRBV15 and TRBJ2-3; 7 bases are a match to TRBD1. V shed 1 base, J shed 6 bases, and the junction held 7 bases outside the gene matches. This CDR3 contains 15 residues. The V gene's germline CDR1 is LNHNV and CDR2 YYDKDF (reference sequence). CDR3 in amino acids: CATSRVQGQADTQYF. CDR3 DNA: TGTGCCACCAGCAGAGTACAGGGGCAGGCGGATACGCAGTATTTT.